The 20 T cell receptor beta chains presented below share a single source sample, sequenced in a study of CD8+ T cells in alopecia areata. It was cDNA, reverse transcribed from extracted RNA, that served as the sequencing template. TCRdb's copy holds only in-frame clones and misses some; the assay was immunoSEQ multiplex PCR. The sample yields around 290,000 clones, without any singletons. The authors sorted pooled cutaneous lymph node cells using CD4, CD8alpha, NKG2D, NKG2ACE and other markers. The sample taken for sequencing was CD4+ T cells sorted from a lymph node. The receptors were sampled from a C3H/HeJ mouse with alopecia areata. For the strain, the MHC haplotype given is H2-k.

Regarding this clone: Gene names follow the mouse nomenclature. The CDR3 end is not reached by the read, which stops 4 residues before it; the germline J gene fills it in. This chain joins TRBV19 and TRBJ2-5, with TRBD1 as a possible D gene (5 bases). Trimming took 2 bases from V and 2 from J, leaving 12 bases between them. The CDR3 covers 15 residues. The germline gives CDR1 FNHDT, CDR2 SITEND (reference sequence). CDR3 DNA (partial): TGTGCCAGCAGTATGAGGAGGGGTGGCCAAGAC. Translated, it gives CASSMRRGGQD. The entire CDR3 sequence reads CASSMRRGGQDTQYF.

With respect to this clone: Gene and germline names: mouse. The CDR3 DNA, read in part, is TGTGCCAGCAGTGTTCGACAGGGGGCGGAC. Translated, it gives CASSVRQGAD. The entire CDR3 protein reads CASSVRQGADTQYF. This chain links TRBV13-1 with TRBJ2-5; TRBD1 agrees at 10 bases. The read terminates 4 residues before the CDR3 end, so the remaining end is supplied by the germline J gene. This CDR3 has 14 amino acids. Germline lookup yields CDR1 NSHNY and CDR2 SYGAGN.

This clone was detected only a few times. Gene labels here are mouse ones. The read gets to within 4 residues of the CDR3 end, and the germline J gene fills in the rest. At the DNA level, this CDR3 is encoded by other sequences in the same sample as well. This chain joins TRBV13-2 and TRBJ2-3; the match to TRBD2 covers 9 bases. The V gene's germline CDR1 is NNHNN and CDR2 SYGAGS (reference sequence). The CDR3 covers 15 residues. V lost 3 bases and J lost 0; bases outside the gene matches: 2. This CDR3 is CASGVGLGSAETLYF. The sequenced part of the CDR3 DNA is TGTGCCAGCGGTGTCGGACTGGGGAGTGCAGAA.

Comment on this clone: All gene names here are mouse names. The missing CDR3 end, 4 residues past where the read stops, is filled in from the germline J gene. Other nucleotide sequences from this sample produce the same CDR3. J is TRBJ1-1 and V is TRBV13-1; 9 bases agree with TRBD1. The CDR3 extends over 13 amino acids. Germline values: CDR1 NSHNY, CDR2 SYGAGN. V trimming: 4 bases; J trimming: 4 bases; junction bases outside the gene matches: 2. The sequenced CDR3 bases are TGTGCCAGCAGTCCGGGACAGGGCACA. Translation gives CASSPGQGT. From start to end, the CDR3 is CASSPGQGTEVFF.

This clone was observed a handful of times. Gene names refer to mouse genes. The CDR3 region is CASSEAGGYEQYF. Incomplete CDR3 DNA: TGTGCCAGCAGTGAGGCTGGGGGGTAT. The chain is built from TRBV13-1 and TRBJ2-7; 8 nucleotides agree with TRBD2. The CDR3 end is not reached by the read, which stops 4 residues before it; the germline J gene fills it in. This CDR3 is built from 13 residues. Germline assignment: CDR1 NSHNY and CDR2 SYGAGN.

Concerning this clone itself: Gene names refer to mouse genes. The CDR3 spells CTCSDREDTEVFF. Partial CDR3 DNA: TGCACCTGCAGTGACAGGGAGGACACA. The chain carries TRBV1 and TRBJ1-1; tentatively, D is TRBD1 (6 bases). The CDR3 end is not reached by the read, which stops 4 residues before it; the germline J gene fills it in. Trimming stripped 4 bases from V and 3 bases from J, with 9 bases between. The V gene's germline CDR1 is NSQYPW and CDR2 LRSPGD (reference sequence). The CDR3 sequence is 13 residues long.

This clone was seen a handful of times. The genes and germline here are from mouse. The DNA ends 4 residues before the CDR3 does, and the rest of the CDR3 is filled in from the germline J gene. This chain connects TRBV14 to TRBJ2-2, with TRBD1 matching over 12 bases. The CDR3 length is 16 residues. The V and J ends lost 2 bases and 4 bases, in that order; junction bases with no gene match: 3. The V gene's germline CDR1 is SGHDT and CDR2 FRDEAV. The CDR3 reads CASSLGQGAATGQLYF. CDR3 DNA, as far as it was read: TGTGCCAGCAGTTTGGGACAGGGGGCGGCCACCGGG.

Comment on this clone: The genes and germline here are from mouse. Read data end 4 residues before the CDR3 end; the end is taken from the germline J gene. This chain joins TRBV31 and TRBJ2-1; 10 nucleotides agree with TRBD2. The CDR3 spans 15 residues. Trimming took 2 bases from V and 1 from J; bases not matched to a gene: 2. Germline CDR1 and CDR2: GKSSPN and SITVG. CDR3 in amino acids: CAWSYWGGNYAEQFF. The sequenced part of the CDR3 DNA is TGTGCCTGGAGTTACTGGGGGGGGAACTATGCT.

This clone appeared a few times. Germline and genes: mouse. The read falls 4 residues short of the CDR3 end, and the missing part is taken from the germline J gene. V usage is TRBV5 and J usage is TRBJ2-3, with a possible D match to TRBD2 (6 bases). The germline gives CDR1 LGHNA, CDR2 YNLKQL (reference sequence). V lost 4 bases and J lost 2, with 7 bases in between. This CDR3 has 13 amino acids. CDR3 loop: CASSRDFAETLYF. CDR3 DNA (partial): TGTGCCAGCAGCCGGGACTTTGCAGAA.

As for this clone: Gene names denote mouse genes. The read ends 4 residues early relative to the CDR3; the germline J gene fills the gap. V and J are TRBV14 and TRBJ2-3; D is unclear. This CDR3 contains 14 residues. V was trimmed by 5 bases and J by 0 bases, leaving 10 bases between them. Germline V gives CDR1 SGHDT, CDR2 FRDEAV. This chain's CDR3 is CASRSTPSAETLYF. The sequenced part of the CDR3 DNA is TGTGCCAGCAGGTCGACACCTAGTGCAGAA.

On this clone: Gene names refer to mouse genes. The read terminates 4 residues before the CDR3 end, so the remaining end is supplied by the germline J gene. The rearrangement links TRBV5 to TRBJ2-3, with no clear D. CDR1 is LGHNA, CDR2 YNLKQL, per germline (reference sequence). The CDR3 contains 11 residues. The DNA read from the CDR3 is TGTGCCAGCAGCCACAGAGAA. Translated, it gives CASSHRE. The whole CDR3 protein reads CASSHRETLYF.

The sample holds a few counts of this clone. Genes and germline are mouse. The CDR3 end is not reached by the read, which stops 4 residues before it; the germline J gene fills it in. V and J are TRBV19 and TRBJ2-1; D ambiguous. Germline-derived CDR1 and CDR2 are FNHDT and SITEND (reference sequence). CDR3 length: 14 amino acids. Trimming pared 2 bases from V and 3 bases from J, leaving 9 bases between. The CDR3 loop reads CASSIQLPYAEQFF. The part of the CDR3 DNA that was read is TGTGCCAGCAGTATTCAGCTCCCCTATGCT.

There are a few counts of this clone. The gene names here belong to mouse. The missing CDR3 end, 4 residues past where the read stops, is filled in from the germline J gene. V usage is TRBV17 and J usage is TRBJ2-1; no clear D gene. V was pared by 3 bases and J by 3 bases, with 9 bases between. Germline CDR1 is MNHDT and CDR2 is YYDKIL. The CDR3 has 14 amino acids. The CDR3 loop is CASSSQAPYAEQFF. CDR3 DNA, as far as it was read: TGTGCTAGCAGTAGTCAGGCTCCCTATGCT.

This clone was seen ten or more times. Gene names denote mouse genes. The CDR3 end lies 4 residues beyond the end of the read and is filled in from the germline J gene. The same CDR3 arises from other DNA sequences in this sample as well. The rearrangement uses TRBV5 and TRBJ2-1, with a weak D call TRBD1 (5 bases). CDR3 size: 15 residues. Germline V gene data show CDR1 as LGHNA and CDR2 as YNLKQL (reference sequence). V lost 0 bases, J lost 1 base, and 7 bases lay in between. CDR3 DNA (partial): TGTGCCAGCAGCCAAGAGGCAGGGAACTATGCT. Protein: CASSQEAGNYA. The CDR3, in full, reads CASSQEAGNYAEQFF.

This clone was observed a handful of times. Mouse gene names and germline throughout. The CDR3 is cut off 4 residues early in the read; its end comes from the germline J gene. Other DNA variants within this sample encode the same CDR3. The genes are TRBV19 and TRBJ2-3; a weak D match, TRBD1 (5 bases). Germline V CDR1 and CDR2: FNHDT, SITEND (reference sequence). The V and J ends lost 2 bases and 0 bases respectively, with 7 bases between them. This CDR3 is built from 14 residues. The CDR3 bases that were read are TGTGCCAGCAGTATCTCAGGGAGTGCAGAA. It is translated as CASSISGSAE. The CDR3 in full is CASSISGSAETLYF.

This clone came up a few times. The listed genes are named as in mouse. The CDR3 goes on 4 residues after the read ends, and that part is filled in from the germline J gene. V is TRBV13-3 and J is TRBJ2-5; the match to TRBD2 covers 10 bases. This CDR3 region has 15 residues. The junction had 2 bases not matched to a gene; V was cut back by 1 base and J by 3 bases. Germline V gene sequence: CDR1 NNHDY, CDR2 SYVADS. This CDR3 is CASSDLGGPQDTQYF. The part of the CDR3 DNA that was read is TGTGCCAGCAGTGATCTGGGGGGGCCTCAAGAC.

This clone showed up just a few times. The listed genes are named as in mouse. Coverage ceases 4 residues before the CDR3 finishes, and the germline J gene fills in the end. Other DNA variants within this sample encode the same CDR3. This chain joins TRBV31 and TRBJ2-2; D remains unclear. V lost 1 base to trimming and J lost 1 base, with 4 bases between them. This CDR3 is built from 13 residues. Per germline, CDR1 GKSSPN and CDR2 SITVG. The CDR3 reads CAWSPGNTGQLYF. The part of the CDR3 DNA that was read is TGTGCCTGGAGTCCTGGAAACACCGGG.

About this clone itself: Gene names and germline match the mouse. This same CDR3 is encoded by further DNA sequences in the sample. CDR3 DNA, as far as it was read: TGTGCCAGCAGCCAAGACTGGGGGGCTTAT. This codes for CASSQDWGAY. The CDR3, in full, reads CASSQDWGAYEQYF. The V gene is TRBV5, the J gene TRBJ2-7; 8 bases line up with TRBD2. With the read ending 4 residues before the CDR3 end, the germline J gene is used to fill in that end. Per germline, CDR1 LGHNA and CDR2 YNLKQL (reference sequence). CDR3 length: 14 amino acids.

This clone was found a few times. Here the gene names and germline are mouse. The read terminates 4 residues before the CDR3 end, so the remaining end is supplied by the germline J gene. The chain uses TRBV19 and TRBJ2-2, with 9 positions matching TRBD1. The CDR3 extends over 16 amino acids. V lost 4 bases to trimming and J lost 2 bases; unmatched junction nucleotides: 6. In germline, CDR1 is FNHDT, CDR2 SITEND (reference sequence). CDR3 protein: CASSWGQGVNTGQLYF. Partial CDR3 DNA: TGTGCCAGCAGTTGGGGACAGGGAGTGAACACCGGG. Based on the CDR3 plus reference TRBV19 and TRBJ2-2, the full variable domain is GGIITQTPKFLIGQEGQKLTLKCQQNFNHDTMYWYRQDSGKGLRLIYYSITENDLQKGDLSEGYDASREKKSSFSLTVTSAQKNEMAVFLCASSWGQGVNTGQLYFGEGSKLTVL.

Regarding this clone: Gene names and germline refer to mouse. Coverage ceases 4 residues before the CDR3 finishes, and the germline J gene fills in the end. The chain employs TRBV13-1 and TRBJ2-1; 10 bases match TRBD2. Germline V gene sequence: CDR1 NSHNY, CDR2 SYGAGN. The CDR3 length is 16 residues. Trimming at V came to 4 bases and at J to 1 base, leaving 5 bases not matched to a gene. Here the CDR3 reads CASSSGGARNYAEQFF. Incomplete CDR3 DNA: TGTGCCAGCAGTTCTGGGGGGGCGCGAAACTATGCT.